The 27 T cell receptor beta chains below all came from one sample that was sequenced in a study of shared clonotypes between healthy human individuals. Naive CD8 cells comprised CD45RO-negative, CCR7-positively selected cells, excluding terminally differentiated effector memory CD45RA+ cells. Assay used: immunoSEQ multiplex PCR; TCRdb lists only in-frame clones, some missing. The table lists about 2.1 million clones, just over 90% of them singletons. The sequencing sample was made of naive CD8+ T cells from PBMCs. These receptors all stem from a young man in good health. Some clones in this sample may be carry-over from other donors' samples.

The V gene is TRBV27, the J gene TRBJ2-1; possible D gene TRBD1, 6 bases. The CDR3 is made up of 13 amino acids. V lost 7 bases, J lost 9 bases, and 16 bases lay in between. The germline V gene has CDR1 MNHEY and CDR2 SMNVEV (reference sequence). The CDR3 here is CASMGRGEGEQFF. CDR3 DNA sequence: TGTGCCAGCATGGGCAGGGGCGAAGGTGAGCAGTTCTTC.

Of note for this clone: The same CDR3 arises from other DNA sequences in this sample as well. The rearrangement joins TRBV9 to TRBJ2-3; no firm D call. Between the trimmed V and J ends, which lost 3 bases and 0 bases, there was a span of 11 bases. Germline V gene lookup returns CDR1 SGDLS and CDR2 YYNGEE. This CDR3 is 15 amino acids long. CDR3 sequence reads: CASSDGSSSTDTQYF. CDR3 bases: TGTGCCAGCAGCGATGGTTCCTCTAGCACAGATACGCAGTATTTT.

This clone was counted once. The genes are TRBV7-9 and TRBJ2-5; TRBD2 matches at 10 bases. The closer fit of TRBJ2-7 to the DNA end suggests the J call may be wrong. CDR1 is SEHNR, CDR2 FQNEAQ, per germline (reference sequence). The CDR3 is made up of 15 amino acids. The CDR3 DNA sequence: TGTGCCAGCAGCCCCTCACTAGCGGGATCCTACGAGCAGTACTTC. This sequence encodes CASSPSLAGSYEQYF.

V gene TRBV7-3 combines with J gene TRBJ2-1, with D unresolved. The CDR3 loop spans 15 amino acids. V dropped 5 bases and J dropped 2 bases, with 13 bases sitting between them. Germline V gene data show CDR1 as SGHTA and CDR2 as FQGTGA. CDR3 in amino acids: CASSPGLGAYNEQFF. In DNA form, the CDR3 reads TGTGCCAGCAGCCCCGGTCTAGGTGCCTACAATGAGCAGTTCTTC.

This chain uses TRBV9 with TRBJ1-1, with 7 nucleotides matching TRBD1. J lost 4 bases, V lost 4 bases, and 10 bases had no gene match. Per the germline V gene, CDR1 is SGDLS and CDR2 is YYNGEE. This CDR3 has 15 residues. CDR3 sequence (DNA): TGTGCCAGCAGCCCGACAGGGCAGGCGAGCACTGAAGCTTTCTTT. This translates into CASSPTGQASTEAFF.

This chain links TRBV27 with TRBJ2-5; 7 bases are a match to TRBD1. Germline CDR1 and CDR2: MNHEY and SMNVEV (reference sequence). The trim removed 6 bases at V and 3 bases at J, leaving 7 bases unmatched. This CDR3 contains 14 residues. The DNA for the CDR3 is TGTGCCAGCAGCCGTTTTACAGGGGAAGAGACCCAGTACTTC. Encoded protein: CASSRFTGEETQYF.

The CDR3 here is CASSIPGTGIYEQYF. The CDR3 nucleotides are TGTGCCAGTAGTATCCCCGGGACAGGGATCTACGAGCAGTACTTC. This chain links TRBV19 with TRBJ2-7, with TRBD1 matching 9 bases. The length of the CDR3 is 15 residues. Trimming removed 3 bases from V and 3 bases from J; junction bases left unmatched: 6. Germline V lookup: CDR1 LNHDA, CDR2 SQIVND (reference sequence).

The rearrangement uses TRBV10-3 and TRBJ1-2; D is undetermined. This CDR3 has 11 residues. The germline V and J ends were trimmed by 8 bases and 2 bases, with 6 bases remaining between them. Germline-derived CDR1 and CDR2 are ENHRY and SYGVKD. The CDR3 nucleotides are TGTGCCATCCGGGAGAACTATGGCTACACCTTC. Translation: CAIRENYGYTF.

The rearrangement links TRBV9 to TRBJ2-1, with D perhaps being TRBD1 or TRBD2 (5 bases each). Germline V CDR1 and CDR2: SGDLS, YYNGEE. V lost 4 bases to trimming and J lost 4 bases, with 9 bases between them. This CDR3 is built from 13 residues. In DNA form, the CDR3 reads TGTGCCAGCAGCTCCGAGGGGTACAATGAGCAGTTCTTC. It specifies CASSSEGYNEQFF.

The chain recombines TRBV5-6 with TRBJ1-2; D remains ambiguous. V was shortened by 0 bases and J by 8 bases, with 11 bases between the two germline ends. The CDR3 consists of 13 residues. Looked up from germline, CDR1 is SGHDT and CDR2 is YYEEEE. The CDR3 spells CASSLVSVRGYTF. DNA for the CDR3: TGTGCCAGCAGCTTGGTATCGGTACGAGGCTACACCTTC.

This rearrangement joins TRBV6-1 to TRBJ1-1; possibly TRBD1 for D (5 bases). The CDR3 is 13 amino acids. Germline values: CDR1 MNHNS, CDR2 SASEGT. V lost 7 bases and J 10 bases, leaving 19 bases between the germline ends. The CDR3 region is CASKGSMRGGAFF. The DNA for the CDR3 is TGTGCCAGCAAGGGATCGATGCGCGGGGGAGCTTTCTTT.

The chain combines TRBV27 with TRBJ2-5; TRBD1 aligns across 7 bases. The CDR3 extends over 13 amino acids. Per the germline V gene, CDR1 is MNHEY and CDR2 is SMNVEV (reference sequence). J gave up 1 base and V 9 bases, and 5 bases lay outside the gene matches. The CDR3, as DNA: TGTGCCAGTTCGACAGGGCTCCAAGAGACCCAGTACTTC. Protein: CASSTGLQETQYF.

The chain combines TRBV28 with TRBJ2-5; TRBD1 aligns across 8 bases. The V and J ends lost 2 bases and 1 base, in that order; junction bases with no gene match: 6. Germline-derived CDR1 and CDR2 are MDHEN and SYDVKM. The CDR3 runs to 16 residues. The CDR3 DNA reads TGTGCCAGCAGTTTAGCTCAGGGGGCTCTCCAAGAGACCCAGTACTTC. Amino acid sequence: CASSLAQGALQETQYF.

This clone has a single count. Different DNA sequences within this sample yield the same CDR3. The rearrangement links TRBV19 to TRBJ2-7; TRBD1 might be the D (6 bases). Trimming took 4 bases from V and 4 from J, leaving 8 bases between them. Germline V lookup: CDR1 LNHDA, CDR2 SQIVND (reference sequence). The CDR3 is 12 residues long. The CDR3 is CASSTDSYEQYF. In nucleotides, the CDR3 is TGTGCCAGTAGTACGGACAGTTACGAGCAGTACTTC.

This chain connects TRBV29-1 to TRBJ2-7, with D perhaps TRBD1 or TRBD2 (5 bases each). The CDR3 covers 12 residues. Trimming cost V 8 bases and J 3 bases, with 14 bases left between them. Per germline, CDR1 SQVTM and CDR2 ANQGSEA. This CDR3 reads CSTRDGYYEQYF. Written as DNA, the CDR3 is TGCAGCACCCGGGACGGATACTACGAGCAGTACTTC.

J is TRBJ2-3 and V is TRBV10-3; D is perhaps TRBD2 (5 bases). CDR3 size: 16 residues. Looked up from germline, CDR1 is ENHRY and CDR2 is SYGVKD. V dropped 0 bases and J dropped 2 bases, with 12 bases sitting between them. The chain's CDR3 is CAISESRTGNTDTQYF. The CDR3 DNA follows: TGTGCCATCAGTGAGTCTCGGACGGGAAACACAGATACGCAGTATTTT.

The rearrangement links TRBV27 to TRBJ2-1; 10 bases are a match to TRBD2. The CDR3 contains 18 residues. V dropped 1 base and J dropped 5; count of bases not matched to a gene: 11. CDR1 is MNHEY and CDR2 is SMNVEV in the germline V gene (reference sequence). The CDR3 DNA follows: TGTGCCAGCAGTTTATATCACATGGGGCTAGCGGGGGACAATGAGCAGTTCTTC. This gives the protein CASSLYHMGLAGDNEQFF.

The CDR3 region has the DNA TGTGCCAGCAGTTTATTCGGGACAGGGTCCTACGAGCAGTACTTC. Translated, it gives CASSLFGTGSYEQYF. The gene calls are TRBV6-5 and TRBJ2-7, with 9 bases fitting TRBD1. CDR1 and CDR2 from the germline V gene are MNHEY and SVGAGI. With V trimmed by 4 bases and J by 1 base, 5 bases remained unmatched. This CDR3 has 15 residues.

This CDR3 is CASSVGEGAYEQYF. CDR3 DNA sequence: TGTGCCAGCAGCGTAGGTGAAGGGGCCTACGAGCAGTACTTC. V gene TRBV9 combines with J gene TRBJ2-7, with D tentatively TRBD1 (5 bases). The CDR3 extends over 14 amino acids. Per the germline V gene, CDR1 is SGDLS and CDR2 is YYNGEE. V lost 0 bases, J lost 2 bases, and 9 bases lay in between.

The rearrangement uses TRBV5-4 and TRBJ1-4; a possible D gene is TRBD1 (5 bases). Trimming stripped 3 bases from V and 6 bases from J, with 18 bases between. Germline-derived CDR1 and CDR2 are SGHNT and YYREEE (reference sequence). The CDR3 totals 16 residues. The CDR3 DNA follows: TGTGCCAGCAGCTCCTTTTTAACTGGGACCGATGAAAAACTGTTTTTT. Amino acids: CASSSFLTGTDEKLFF.

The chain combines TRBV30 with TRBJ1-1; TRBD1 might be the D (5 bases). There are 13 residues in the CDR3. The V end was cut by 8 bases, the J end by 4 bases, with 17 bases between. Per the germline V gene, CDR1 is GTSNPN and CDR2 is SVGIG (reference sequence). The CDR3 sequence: CASSGALGTEAFF. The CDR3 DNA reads TGTGCCAGCTCCGGGGCCCTGGGCACTGAAGCTTTCTTT.

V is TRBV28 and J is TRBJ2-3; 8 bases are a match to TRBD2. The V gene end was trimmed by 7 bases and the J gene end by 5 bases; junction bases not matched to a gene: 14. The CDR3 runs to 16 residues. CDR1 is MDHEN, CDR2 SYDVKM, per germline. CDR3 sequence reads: CASTKGMAGGEDTQYF. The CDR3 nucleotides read TGTGCCAGCACCAAAGGGATGGCGGGAGGAGAAGATACGCAGTATTTT.

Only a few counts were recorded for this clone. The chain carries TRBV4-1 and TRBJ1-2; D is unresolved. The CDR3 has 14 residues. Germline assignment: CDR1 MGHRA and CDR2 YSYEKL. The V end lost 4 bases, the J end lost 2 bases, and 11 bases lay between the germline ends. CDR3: CASSLLTSNYGYTF. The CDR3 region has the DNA TGCGCCAGCAGCCTGCTAACGAGCAACTATGGCTACACCTTC.

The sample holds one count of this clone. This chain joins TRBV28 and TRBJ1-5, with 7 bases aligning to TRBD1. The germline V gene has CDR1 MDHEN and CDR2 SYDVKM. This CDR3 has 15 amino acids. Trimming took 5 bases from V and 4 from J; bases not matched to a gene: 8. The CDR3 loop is CASSQNRDSNQPQHF. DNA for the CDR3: TGTGCCAGCAGTCAAAACCGGGACAGTAATCAGCCCCAGCATTTT. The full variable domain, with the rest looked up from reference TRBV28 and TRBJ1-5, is DVKVTQSSRYLVKRTGEKVFLECVQDMDHENMFWYRQDPGLGLRLIYFSYDVKMKEKGDIPEGYSVSREKKERFSLILESASTNQTSMYLCASSQNRDSNQPQHFGDGTRLSIL.

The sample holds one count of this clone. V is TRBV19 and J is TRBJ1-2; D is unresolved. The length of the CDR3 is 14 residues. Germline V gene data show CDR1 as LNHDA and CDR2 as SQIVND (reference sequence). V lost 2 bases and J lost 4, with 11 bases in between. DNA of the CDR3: TGTGCCAGTAGTATAACACCGAACTTCTATGGCTACACCTTC. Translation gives CASSITPNFYGYTF. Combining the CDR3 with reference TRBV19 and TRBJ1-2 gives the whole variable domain DGGITQSPKYLFRKEGQNVTLSCEQNLNHDAMYWYRQDPGQGLRLIYYSQIVNDFQKGDIAEGYSVSREKKESFPLTVTSAQKNPTAFYLCASSITPNFYGYTFGSGTRLTVV.

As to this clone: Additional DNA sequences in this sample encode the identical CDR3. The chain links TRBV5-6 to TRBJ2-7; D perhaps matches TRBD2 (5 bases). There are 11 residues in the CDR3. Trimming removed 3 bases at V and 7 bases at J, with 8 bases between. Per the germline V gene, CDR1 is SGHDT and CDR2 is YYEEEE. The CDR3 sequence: CASSSTGEQYF. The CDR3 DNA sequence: TGTGCCAGCAGCTCAACGGGGGAGCAGTACTTC.

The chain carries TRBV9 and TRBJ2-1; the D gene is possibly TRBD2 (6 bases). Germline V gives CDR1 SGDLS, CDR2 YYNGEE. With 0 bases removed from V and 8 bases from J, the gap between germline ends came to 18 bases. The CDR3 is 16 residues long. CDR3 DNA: TGTGCCAGCAGCGTAGGGGGGGAGCTCCGGGTTGATGAGCAGTTCTTC. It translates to CASSVGGELRVDEQFF.